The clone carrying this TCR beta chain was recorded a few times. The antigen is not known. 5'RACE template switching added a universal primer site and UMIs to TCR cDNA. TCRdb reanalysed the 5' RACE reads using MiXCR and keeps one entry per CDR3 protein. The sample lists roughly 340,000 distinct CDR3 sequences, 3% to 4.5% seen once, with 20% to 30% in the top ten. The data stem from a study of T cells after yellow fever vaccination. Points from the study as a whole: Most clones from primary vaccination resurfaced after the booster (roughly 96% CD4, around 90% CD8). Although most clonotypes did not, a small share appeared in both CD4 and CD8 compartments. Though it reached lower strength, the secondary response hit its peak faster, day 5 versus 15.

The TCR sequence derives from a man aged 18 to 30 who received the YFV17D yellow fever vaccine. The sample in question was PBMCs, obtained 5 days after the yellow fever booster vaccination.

Here the CDR3 DNA reads TGCGCCAGCAGCTTGACGGGGGGCGCATCCTACAATGAGCAGTTCTTC. Translating gives CASSLTGGASYNEQFF. The genes are TRBV5-1 and TRBJ2-1; D might be TRBD2 (7 bases). The germline V gene encodes CDR1 SGHRS and CDR2 YFSETQ. CDR3 length: 16 residues. V gave up 1 base and J gave up 1 base, with 12 bases separating them.